One and the same sample provided the 28 T cell receptor beta chains below, sequenced in a study of T cell responses to AZD1222 COVID-19 vaccine (dated by TCRdb to about 2021). Library prep was done by the immunoSEQ multiplex PCR assay. TCRdb re-hosts the immuneACCESS table, in-frame sequences only. Its copies lack some clones; in the studies checked, an unresolved V gene accounts for under half of them, and the cause for the rest is not known. Within this sample are about 120,000 clones, with approximately 85% of them counted one time only. The ten largest clonotypes hold roughly 3.8% of the sample. In light of the paper, this sample's time point label describes: baseline before first vaccination. The treatment or condition label here, explained by the study, means: meningococcal conjugate vaccine given as trial control. The material was peripheral blood, obtained on day 0 of MenACWY control vaccination. The receptor source for this set is an adult in good health.

The V call is TRBV6-5, the J call TRBJ1-2; D is perhaps TRBD1 (5 bases). The V end was cut by 1 base, the J end by 3 bases, with 12 bases between. The CDR3 runs to 15 residues. Germline CDR1 reads MNHEY; CDR2 reads SVGAGI. The CDR3: CASSYFRDLDYGYTF. The CDR3 bases are TGTGCCAGCAGTTACTTTCGGGACCTGGACTATGGCTACACCTTC.

The V and J genes are TRBV7-9 and TRBJ2-2; TRBD1 might be the D (5 bases). Germline loops: CDR1 SEHNR, CDR2 FQNEAQ (reference sequence). Trimming removed 1 base from V and 6 bases from J, with 15 bases in between. The CDR3 spans 16 residues. CDR3 region: CASSLGGRARPGELFF. As DNA, the CDR3 is TGTGCCAGCAGCTTAGGTGGCAGGGCGCGACCCGGGGAGCTGTTTTTT.

In this sample, this clone turned up once. The rearrangement uses TRBV15 and TRBJ1-3; unclear D gene. The CDR3 is 15 residues long. The V gene lost 2 bases and the J gene lost 0 bases, with 8 bases spanning the gap. Germline CDR1 LNHNV, CDR2 YYDKDF (reference sequence). In DNA form, the CDR3 reads TGTGCCACCAGCAGATTAGGGAGCTCTGGAAACACCATATATTTT. Its translation: CATSRLGSSGNTIYF.

The rearrangement uses TRBV7-9 and TRBJ2-5; TRBD1 aligns across 11 bases. Per the germline V gene, CDR1 is SEHNR and CDR2 is FQNEAQ (reference sequence). The CDR3 consists of 16 residues. V dropped 5 bases and J dropped 2; count of bases not matched to a gene: 7. The CDR3 region has the DNA TGTGCCAGCAGCAGAGGGGACAGGGGGTTGCAAGAGACCCAGTACTTC. Amino acids: CASSRGDRGLQETQYF.

This chain uses TRBV27 with TRBJ2-1, with D perhaps matching TRBD1 (5 bases). Looked up from germline, CDR1 is MNHEY and CDR2 is SMNVEV (reference sequence). The germline V and J ends were trimmed by 3 bases and 2 bases, with 20 bases remaining between them. CDR3 length: 18 residues. CDR3 amino acids: CASSFRREGNRPYNEQFF. Written as DNA, the CDR3 is TGTGCCAGCAGTTTCCGCAGGGAAGGTAATCGTCCCTACAATGAGCAGTTCTTC.

CDR3 sequence: CASGRDSNQPQHF. As DNA, the CDR3 is TGTGCCAGCGGAAGGGATAGCAATCAGCCCCAGCATTTT. The V and J genes are TRBV6-5 and TRBJ1-5; D ambiguous. The germline CDR1 and CDR2 sequences are MNHEY and SVGAGI. This CDR3 is built from 13 residues. The germline V and J ends were trimmed by 8 bases and 0 bases, with 8 bases remaining between them.

This chain connects TRBV28 to TRBJ1-1; D call uncertain. Between the trimmed V and J ends, which lost 2 bases and 0 bases, there was a span of 7 bases. Germline V CDR1 and CDR2: MDHEN, SYDVKM. This CDR3 is 14 amino acids long. The CDR3 spells CASSLNQLNTEAFF. The CDR3 DNA reads TGTGCCAGCAGTTTAAATCAACTGAACACTGAAGCTTTCTTT.

The chain is built from TRBV7-3 and TRBJ2-3; D is ambiguous. CDR1 and CDR2 from the germline V gene are SGHTA and FQGTGA. There are 14 residues in the CDR3. V lost 5 bases and J lost 3, with 12 bases in between. CDR3 coding DNA: TGTGCCAGCAGCCCCAGTTCGGCAACAGATACGCAGTATTTT. Its translation: CASSPSSATDTQYF.

The chain combines TRBV6-5 with TRBJ2-7; 9 bases are shared with TRBD1. CDR1 is MNHEY and CDR2 is SVGAGI in the germline V gene. The J segment lost 5 bases and the V segment lost 5 bases, leaving 10 bases of the junction unmatched. There are 15 residues in the CDR3. CDR3 bases: TGTGCCAGCAGTAATCCCGGGACAGGGTCCGACGAGCAGTACTTC. Its translation: CASSNPGTGSDEQYF.

CDR3: CASSLMTAMPYEQYF. CDR3 coding DNA: TGTGCCAGCAGTTTAATGACAGCTATGCCCTACGAGCAGTACTTC. V usage is TRBV27 and J usage is TRBJ2-7, with D perhaps TRBD1 (5 bases). The germline CDR1 and CDR2 sequences are MNHEY and SMNVEV (reference sequence). V lost 2 bases and J 2 bases, leaving 13 bases between the germline ends. The CDR3 sequence is 15 residues long.

CDR3 sequence reads: CASSRQGRGTNYGYTF. The CDR3, as DNA: TGTGCCAGCAGCCGACAGGGGAGAGGAACTAACTATGGCTACACCTTC. The chain combines TRBV6-2 or TRBV6-3 with TRBJ1-2, with 8 bases that match TRBD1. The germline CDR1 and CDR2 sequences are MNHEY and SVGEGT. J gave up 0 bases and V 6 bases, and 9 bases lay outside the gene matches. CDR3 length: 16 residues.

This chain joins TRBV7-9 and TRBJ1-1; 7 bases agree with TRBD1. Germline CDR1 SEHNR, CDR2 FQNEAQ (reference sequence). This CDR3 has 19 amino acids. Trimming removed 3 bases from V and 1 base from J; junction bases left unmatched: 17. In nucleotides, the CDR3 is TGTGCCAGCAGCTTCAGGCCGGGTCGGGGAGGGACAGCGAACACTGAAGCTTTCTTT. It yields the protein CASSFRPGRGGTANTEAFF.

The V and J genes are TRBV5-1 and TRBJ1-2, with a weak D call TRBD1 (5 bases). The V and J ends lost 4 bases and 3 bases respectively, with 16 bases between them. The CDR3 is 15 amino acids. The germline CDR1 and CDR2 sequences are SGHRS and YFSETQ. The CDR3 coding sequence is TGCGCCAGCAGCATCCTGCAGGGAACTCACTATGGCTACACCTTC. Translation gives CASSILQGTHYGYTF. The whole variable domain, remainder taken from reference TRBV5-1 and TRBJ1-2, is KAGVTQTPRYLIKTRGQQVTLSCSPISGHRSVSWYQQTPGQGLQFLFEYFSETQRNKGNFPGRFSGRQFSNSRSEMNVSTLELGDSALYLCASSILQGTHYGYTFGSGTRLTVV.

The chain employs TRBV4-1 and TRBJ2-1; D is ambiguous. This CDR3 region has 15 residues. V lost 4 bases and J 7 bases, leaving 17 bases between the germline ends. The germline V gene encodes CDR1 MGHRA and CDR2 YSYEKL. The CDR3 DNA reads as TGCGCCAGCAGCCTCGCGCATACCGAATCGAATGAGCAGTTCTTC. This sequence encodes CASSLAHTESNEQFF.

This clone has just one count. The V call is TRBV7-2, the J call TRBJ2-1, with 9 bases identical to TRBD2. Germline assignment: CDR1 SGHTA and CDR2 FQGNSA. The CDR3 runs to 16 residues. V lost 4 bases and J lost 1; bases outside the gene matches: 5. The DNA for the CDR3 is TGTGCCAGCAGCTGGACGGGACTAGCTTCCTACAATGAGCAGTTCTTC. The encoded protein is CASSWTGLASYNEQFF. Together with reference TRBV7-2 and TRBJ2-1, the CDR3 gives the full variable domain: GAGVSQSPSNKVTEKGKDVELRCDPISGHTALYWYRQSLGQGLEFLIYFQGNSAPDKSGLPSDRFSAERTGGSVSTLTIQRTQQEDSAVYLCASSWTGLASYNEQFFGPGTRLTVL.

The V gene is TRBV7-9, the J gene TRBJ1-4; 8 positions match TRBD1. The CDR3 contains 16 residues. The germline CDR1 and CDR2 sequences are SEHNR and FQNEAQ (reference sequence). V shed 1 base, J shed 7 bases, and the junction held 8 bases outside the gene matches. This chain's CDR3 is CASSLDPITGGEKLFF. CDR3 nucleotide sequence: TGTGCCAGCAGCTTAGACCCGATCACAGGGGGTGAAAAACTGTTTTTT.

V and J are TRBV5-5 and TRBJ1-2, with 8 bases that match TRBD1. J gave up 4 bases and V 3 bases, and 5 bases lay outside the gene matches. The CDR3 runs 14 residues. Germline values: CDR1 SGHKS, CDR2 YYEKEE (reference sequence). CDR3: CASSSGTGIYGYTF. Here the CDR3 DNA reads TGTGCCAGCAGCTCCGGGACAGGTATCTATGGCTACACCTTC.

This chain joins TRBV6-1 and TRBJ1-6, with 7 bases identical to TRBD1. The V gene end was trimmed by 3 bases and the J gene end by 0 bases; junction bases not matched to a gene: 8. The CDR3 totals 18 residues. Germline CDR1 reads MNHNS; CDR2 reads SASEGT. The DNA for the CDR3 is TGTGCCAGCAGTGATAGGGGGCGCCCTAGCTCCTATAATTCACCCCTCCACTTT. It yields the protein CASSDRGRPSSYNSPLHF.

This chain connects TRBV30 to TRBJ1-2, with D unclear. The ends were cut back, 3 bases at V and 1 base at J, with 12 bases in the middle. Germline CDR1 and CDR2: GTSNPN and SVGIG (reference sequence). There are 14 residues in the CDR3. The CDR3 DNA is TGTGCCTGGAGCGTGCCCCCGAATAACTATGGCTACACCTTC. As protein: CAWSVPPNNYGYTF.

The chain combines TRBV12-3 or TRBV12-4 with TRBJ1-2, with 7 bases that match TRBD1. J lost 8 bases, V lost 7 bases, and 7 bases had no gene match. The CDR3 loop spans 12 amino acids. This CDR3 reads CASTSNRGGYTF. CDR3 bases: TGTGCCAGCACCTCAAACAGGGGCGGCTACACCTTC.

V usage is TRBV14 and J usage is TRBJ2-1, with D perhaps matching TRBD2 (5 bases). V was shortened by 4 bases and J by 10 bases, with 17 bases between the two germline ends. Germline CDR1 SGHDN, CDR2 FVKESK. This CDR3 comprises 14 residues. This chain's CDR3 is CASSLYYTGKEQFF. Written as DNA, the CDR3 is TGTGCCAGCAGCCTTTATTACACGGGGAAGGAGCAGTTCTTC. The full variable domain, in which reference TRBV14 and TRBJ2-1 provide the parts outside the CDR3, is EAGVTQFPSHSVIEKGQTVTLRCDPISGHDNLYWYRRVMGKEIKFLLHFVKESKQDESGMPNNRFLAERTGGTYSTLKVQPAELEDSGVYFCASSLYYTGKEQFFGPGTRLTVL.

CDR3 nucleotides: TGTGCCAGCAGACCTATTCCAACTAGCGGGGGGAATGAGCAGTTCTTC. Translation: CASRPIPTSGGNEQFF. This chain joins TRBV11-2 and TRBJ2-1; TRBD2 matches 12 bases. Unmatched junction bases numbered 10, after V lost 6 bases and J lost 7 bases. The CDR3 extends over 16 amino acids. Germline CDR1 is SGHAT and CDR2 is FQNNGV.

This chain connects TRBV19 to TRBJ1-1; the match to TRBD1 covers 7 bases. V was clipped by 7 bases and J by 4 bases; unmatched bases: 6. Germline CDR1 reads LNHDA; CDR2 reads SQIVND (reference sequence). The CDR3 covers 13 residues. The CDR3 protein is CASKNRGLTEAFF. In nucleotides, the CDR3 is TGTGCCAGTAAGAACAGGGGACTCACTGAAGCTTTCTTT. The variable domain in full, with the rest retrieved from reference TRBV19 and TRBJ1-1, is DGGITQSPKYLFRKEGQNVTLSCEQNLNHDAMYWYRQDPGQGLRLIYYSQIVNDFQKGDIAEGYSVSREKKESFPLTVTSAQKNPTAFYLCASKNRGLTEAFFGQGTRLTVV.

The chain carries TRBV7-6 and TRBJ1-6, with 7 bases fitting TRBD1. Germline V gene sequence: CDR1 SGHVS, CDR2 FNYEAQ. The V segment lost 4 bases and the J segment 11 bases; nucleotides outside the gene matches: 17. This CDR3 contains 17 residues. CDR3 bases: TGTGCCAGCAGCTGGACGGACAGGTTCGCCATGGGGACACCCCTCCACTTT. This gives the protein CASSWTDRFAMGTPLHF.

The chain joins TRBV30 to TRBJ1-2, with D perhaps matching TRBD1 (5 bases). The V end was cut by 0 bases, the J end by 6 bases, with 23 bases between. The germline CDR1 and CDR2 sequences are GTSNPN and SVGIG (reference sequence). The length of the CDR3 is 17 residues. DNA of the CDR3: TGTGCCTGGAGTGTTCCTCCAACGGGGCTTTGGGTTAATGGCTACACCTTC. Its translation: CAWSVPPTGLWVNGYTF.

The CDR3 bases are TGTGCCAGCAGCCAAGTCGTCCCGGGACTAGCGGGGGGCCCGGAAGAGCAGTTCTTC. It yields the protein CASSQVVPGLAGGPEEQFF. The chain joins TRBV3-1 (or the pseudogene TRBV3-2) to TRBJ2-1, with 15 bases aligning to TRBD2. CDR3 length: 19 residues. CDR1 and CDR2 from the germline V gene are LGHDT and YNNKEL (reference sequence). The J segment lost 10 bases and the V segment lost 1 base, leaving 14 bases of the junction unmatched.

The J gene is TRBJ1-5, the V gene TRBV24-1; TRBD1 matches at 9 bases. The germline V gene has CDR1 KGHDR and CDR2 SFDVKD. The CDR3 covers 15 residues. J gave up 2 bases and V 7 bases, and 5 bases lay outside the gene matches. The CDR3 is CATSTGGRGNQPQHF. The CDR3 DNA follows: TGTGCCACCAGCACAGGGGGCCGTGGCAATCAGCCCCAGCATTTT.

The chain couples TRBV5-1 to TRBJ2-7; possibly TRBD2 for D (6 bases). Germline CDR1 is SGHRS and CDR2 is YFSETQ. The CDR3 covers 15 residues. Trimming left V 2 bases short and J 5 bases short, with 17 bases between. The CDR3 region has the DNA TGCGCCAGCAGCTTTAGGAGTGGAGGGAACCACGAGCAGTACTTC. Translation: CASSFRSGGNHEQYF. Supplemented by reference TRBV5-1 and TRBJ2-7, the full variable domain reads KAGVTQTPRYLIKTRGQQVTLSCSPISGHRSVSWYQQTPGQGLQFLFEYFSETQRNKGNFPGRFSGRQFSNSRSEMNVSTLELGDSALYLCASSFRSGGNHEQYFGPGTRLTVT.